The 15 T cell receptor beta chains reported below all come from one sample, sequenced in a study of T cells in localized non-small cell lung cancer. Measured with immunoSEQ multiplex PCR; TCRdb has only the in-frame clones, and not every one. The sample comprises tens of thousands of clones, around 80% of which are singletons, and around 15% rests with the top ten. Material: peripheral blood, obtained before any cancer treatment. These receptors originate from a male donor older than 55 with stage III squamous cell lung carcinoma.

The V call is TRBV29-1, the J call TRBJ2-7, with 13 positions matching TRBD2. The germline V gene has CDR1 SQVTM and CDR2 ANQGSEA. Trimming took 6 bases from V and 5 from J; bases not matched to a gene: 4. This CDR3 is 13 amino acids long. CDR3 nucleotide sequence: TGCAGCGTCAACGGACTAGCGGGAGACGAGCAGTACTTC. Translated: CSVNGLAGDEQYF.

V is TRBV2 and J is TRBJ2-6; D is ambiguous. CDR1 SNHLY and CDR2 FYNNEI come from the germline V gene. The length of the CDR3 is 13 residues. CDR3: CGISGSGANVLTF. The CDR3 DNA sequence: TGTGGGATTTCGGGTTCTGGGGCCAACGTCCTGACTTTC.

The CDR3 region is CACGGAGNTEAFF. The CDR3 coding sequence is TGTGCATGTGGGGGCGCTGGGAACACTGAAGCTTTCTTT. The gene calls are TRBV6-6 and TRBJ1-1; maybe TRBD1 (6 bases). Germline CDR1 is MNHNY and CDR2 is SVGAGI (reference sequence). The CDR3 extends over 13 amino acids.

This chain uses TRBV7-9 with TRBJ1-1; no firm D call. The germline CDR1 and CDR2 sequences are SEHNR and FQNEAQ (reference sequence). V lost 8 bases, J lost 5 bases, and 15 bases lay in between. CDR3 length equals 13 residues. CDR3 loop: CASAGSGTTEAFF. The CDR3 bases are TGTGCCAGCGCCGGGAGCGGCACAACTGAAGCTTTCTTT.

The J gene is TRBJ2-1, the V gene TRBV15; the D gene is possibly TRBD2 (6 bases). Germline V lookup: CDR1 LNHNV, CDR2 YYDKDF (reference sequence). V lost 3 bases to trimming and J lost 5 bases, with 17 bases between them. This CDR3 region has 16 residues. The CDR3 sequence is CATSRELGSGNNEQFF. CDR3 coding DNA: TGTGCCACCAGCAGGGAGCTCGGGAGTGGGAACAATGAGCAGTTCTTC.

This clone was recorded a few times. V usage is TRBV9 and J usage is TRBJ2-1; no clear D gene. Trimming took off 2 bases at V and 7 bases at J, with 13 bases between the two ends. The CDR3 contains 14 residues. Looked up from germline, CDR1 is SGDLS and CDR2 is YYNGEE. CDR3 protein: CASSVLNSQNEQFF. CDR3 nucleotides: TGTGCCAGCAGCGTCTTGAATAGCCAGAATGAGCAGTTCTTC.

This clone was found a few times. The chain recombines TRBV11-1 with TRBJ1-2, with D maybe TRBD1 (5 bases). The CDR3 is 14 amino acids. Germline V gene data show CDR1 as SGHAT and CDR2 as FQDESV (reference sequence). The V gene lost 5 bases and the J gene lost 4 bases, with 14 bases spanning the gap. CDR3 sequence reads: CASSPIGHVYGYTF. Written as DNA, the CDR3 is TGTGCCAGCAGCCCCATAGGACACGTCTATGGCTACACCTTC. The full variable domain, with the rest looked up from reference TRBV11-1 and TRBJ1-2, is EAEVAQSPRYKITEKSQAVAFWCDPISGHATLYWYRQILGQGPELLVQFQDESVVDDSQLPKDRFSAERLKGVDSTLKIQPAELGDSAMYLCASSPIGHVYGYTFGSGTRLTVV.

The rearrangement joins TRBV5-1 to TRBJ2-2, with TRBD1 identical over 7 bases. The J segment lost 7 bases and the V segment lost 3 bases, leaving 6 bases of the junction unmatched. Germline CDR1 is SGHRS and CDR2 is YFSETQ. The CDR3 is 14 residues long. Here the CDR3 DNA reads TGCGCCAGCAGCTATGAACAGGGGATCGGGGAGCTGTTTTTT. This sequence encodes CASSYEQGIGELFF.

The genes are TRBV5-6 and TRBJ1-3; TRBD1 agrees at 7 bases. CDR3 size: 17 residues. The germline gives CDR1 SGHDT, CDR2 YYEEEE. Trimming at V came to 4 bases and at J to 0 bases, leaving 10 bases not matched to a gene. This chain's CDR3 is CASSRRGGQHSGNTIYF. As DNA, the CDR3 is TGTGCCAGCAGCCGCAGGGGGGGACAGCACTCTGGAAACACCATATATTTT. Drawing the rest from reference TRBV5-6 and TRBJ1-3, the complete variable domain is DAGVTQSPTHLIKTRGQQVTLRCSPKSGHDTVSWYQQALGQGPQFIFQYYEEEERQRGNFPDRFSGHQFPNYSSELNVNALLLGDSALYLCASSRRGGQHSGNTIYFGEGSWLTVV.

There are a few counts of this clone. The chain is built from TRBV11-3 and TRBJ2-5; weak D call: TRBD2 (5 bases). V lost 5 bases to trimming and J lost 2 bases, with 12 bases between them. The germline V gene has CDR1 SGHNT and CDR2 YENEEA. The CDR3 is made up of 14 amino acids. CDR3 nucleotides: TGTGCCAGCAGCCTCGGGCCGGGACAAGAGACCCAGTACTTC. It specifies CASSLGPGQETQYF.

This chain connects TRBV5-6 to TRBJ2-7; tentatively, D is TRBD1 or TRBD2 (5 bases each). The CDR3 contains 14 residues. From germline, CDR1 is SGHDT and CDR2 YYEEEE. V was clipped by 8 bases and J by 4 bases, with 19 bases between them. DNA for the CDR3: TGTGCCAGTGAACAGGACTCTGGTGGTTACGAGCAGTACTTC. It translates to CASEQDSGGYEQYF.

CDR3 DNA sequence: TGTGCCAGCAGTGTAGCGGAGAACTATGGCTACACCTTC. Residues: CASSVAENYGYTF. V usage is TRBV25-1 and J usage is TRBJ1-2; no firm D call. There are 13 residues in the CDR3. CDR1 is MGHDK and CDR2 is SYGVNS in the germline V gene. Deletions cut 4 bases from V and 2 bases from J, with 8 bases between.

Here the CDR3 reads CASSLPITSRGQGFYTIYF. The CDR3 DNA is TGTGCCAGCAGCTTACCTATCACCTCGAGAGGACAGGGTTTTTACACCATATATTTT. This rearrangement joins TRBV7-9 to TRBJ1-3; TRBD1 aligns across 8 bases. Trimming cost V 2 bases and J 8 bases; bases outside gene matches: 20. There are 19 residues in the CDR3. Germline V lookup: CDR1 SEHNR, CDR2 FQNEAQ (reference sequence).

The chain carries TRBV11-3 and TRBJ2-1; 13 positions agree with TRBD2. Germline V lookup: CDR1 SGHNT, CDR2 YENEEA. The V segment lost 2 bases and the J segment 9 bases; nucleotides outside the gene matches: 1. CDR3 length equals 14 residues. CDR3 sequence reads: CASSLTSGRAEQFF. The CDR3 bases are TGTGCCAGCAGCTTAACTAGCGGGAGGGCTGAGCAGTTCTTC.

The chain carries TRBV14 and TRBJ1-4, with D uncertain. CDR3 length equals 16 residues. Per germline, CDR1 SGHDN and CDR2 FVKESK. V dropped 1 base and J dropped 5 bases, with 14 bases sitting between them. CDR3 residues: CASSQVGVRDNEKLFF. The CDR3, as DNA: TGTGCCAGCAGCCAAGTGGGAGTCAGAGACAATGAAAAACTGTTTTTT.